The T cell receptor beta chain described here comes from a study of technical replicates of blood from several donors. Produced via immunoSEQ multiplex PCR; TCRdb's table is partial and in-frame only. Of 60,000 to 90,000 clones listed, about 97% are singletons. V was clipped by 4 bases and J by 5 bases; unmatched bases: 14. The CDR3 extends over 16 amino acids. The V gene's germline CDR1 is SGHNT and CDR2 YYREEE (reference sequence). This chain joins TRBV5-4 and TRBJ2-5; TRBD2 matches at 7 bases. The receptor was isolated from a human donor in good health. The specimen was T cells isolated from PBMCs. The CDR3 protein is CASSPRFSGTSETQYF. The CDR3 nucleotides read TGTGCCAGCAGCCCGAGGTTCAGCGGGACGTCGGAGACCCAGTACTTC.